Detailed here is one T cell receptor (beta chain). This sample was taken from a study of blood T cell repertoires in COVID-19. Overall study context: Samples of COVID-19 (acute and convalescent) were obtained from the United States, Italy and Spain. T cells, B-cell-depleted T cells, or PBMCs supplied cDNA or gDNA.

CDR1 and CDR2 from the germline V gene are KGHDR and SFDVKD. V dropped 4 bases and J dropped 1; count of bases not matched to a gene: 6. This CDR3 is 16 amino acids long. Authors' analysis steps: Amplification of reference gene primers provided the estimated nucleated cell counts. Sequencing used immunoSEQ multiplex PCR; TCRdb keeps in-frame clones, though not all of them. Clonal size and the V and J genes are those of that table, whereas D and trimming came from the DNA. The profile covers some 41,000 clones, with 83% appearing a single time and around 8% taken by the ten largest. Sequencing was done on a sample of peripheral blood. J is TRBJ2-3 and V is TRBV24-1; the match to TRBD2 covers 8 bases. This receptor was taken from an elderly man in a cohort sampled during active COVID-19. This CDR3 is CATSDQAGVGTDTQYF. The DNA for the CDR3 is TGTGCCACCAGTGACCAAGCGGGAGTTGGCACAGATACGCAGTATTTT.